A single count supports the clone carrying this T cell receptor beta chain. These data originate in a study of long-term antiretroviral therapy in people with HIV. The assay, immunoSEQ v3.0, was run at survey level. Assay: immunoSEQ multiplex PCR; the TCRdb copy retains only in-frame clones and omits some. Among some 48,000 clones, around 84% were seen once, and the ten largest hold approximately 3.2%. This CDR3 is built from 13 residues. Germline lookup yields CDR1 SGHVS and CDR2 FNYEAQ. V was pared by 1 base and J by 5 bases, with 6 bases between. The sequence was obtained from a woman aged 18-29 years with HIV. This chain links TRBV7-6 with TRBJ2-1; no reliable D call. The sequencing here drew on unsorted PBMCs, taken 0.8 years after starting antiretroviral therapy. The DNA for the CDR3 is TGTGCCAGCAGCTTAGACCTTAACAATGAGCAGTTCTTC. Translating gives CASSLDLNNEQFF.